This is a list of T cell receptor beta chains from one sample in a study of early T cells in non-severe SARS-CoV-2 infection. MiXCR was run by TCRdb on the 5' RACE reads, yielding one entry per CDR3 protein. The data hold 95,000 to 150,000 distinct CDR3 sequences, with 15% observed a single time. Sequenced material: whole blood. These receptors came from an adult who was a healthcare worker with PCR-confirmed SARS-CoV-2 infection or an uninfected control (not recorded which). Each CDR3 is given with its conserved first and last residue. Each record gives: clone size, J gene, V gene, D gene, CDR3 DNA, CDR3 protein. D genes are given only for firm matches. Not every row has a clone size; where given, it reads once, few, many or a size class.

clone size: NA; J gene: TRBJ2-3; V gene: TRBV12-5; D gene: NA; CDR3 DNA: TGTGCTAGTGGTTCGGAGAGGGATACGCAGTATTTT; CDR3 protein: CASGSERDTQYF
clone size: many; J gene: TRBJ2-5; V gene: TRBV7-9; D gene: NA; CDR3 DNA: TGTGCCAGCAGTAATTGGGCTGACCAAGAGACCCAGTACTTC; CDR3 protein: CASSNWADQETQYF
clone size: NA; J gene: TRBJ1-3; V gene: TRBV20-1; D gene: TRBD1; CDR3 DNA: TGCAGTGCTGAGAACAGGGGTAATGCTGGAAACACCATATATTTT; CDR3 protein: CSAENRGNAGNTIYF
clone size: NA; J gene: TRBJ2-5; V gene: TRBV30; D gene: NA; CDR3 DNA: TGTGCCTGGAGTGTCGACAGTAGGAAGACCCAGTACTTC; CDR3 protein: CAWSVDSRKTQYF
clone size: NA; J gene: TRBJ1-1; V gene: TRBV2; D gene: NA; CDR3 DNA: TGTGCCAGCGCCCCAACCACCAGGTCGGGAGCTTTCTTT; CDR3 protein: CASAPTTRSGAFF
clone size: few; J gene: TRBJ2-3; V gene: TRBV20-1; D gene: TRBD2; CDR3 DNA: TGCAGTGCTAGAGATCCCCTCGAACAGCGGGGGGGCGAAGTGACAGATACGCAGTATTTT; CDR3 protein: CSARDPLEQRGGEVTDTQYF
clone size: NA; J gene: TRBJ2-5; V gene: TRBV3-1; D gene: NA; CDR3 DNA: TGTGCCAGCAGCCAAGGACACTTCCAAGAGACCCAGTACTTC; CDR3 protein: CASSQGHFQETQYF
clone size: NA; J gene: TRBJ2-7; V gene: TRBV29-1; D gene: NA; CDR3 DNA: TGCAGCGTTTCCGAACAGGGCTACGAGCAGTACTTC; CDR3 protein: CSVSEQGYEQYF
clone size: few; J gene: TRBJ2-5; V gene: TRBV3-1; D gene: NA; CDR3 DNA: TGTGCCAGCAGCCCCGGGACCACGTACCAAGAGACCCAGTACTTC; CDR3 protein: CASSPGTTYQETQYF
clone size: NA; J gene: TRBJ1-4; V gene: TRBV20-1; D gene: NA; CDR3 DNA: TGCAGTGCGGGGGCAAGCCTTAATGAAAAACTGTTTTTT; CDR3 protein: CSAGASLNEKLFF
clone size: few; J gene: TRBJ2-5; V gene: TRBV11-2; D gene: NA; CDR3 DNA: TGTGCCAGCAGCTTTGGAGCGGTTCAAGAGACCCAGTACTTC; CDR3 protein: CASSFGAVQETQYF
clone size: NA; J gene: TRBJ1-4; V gene: TRBV6-1; D gene: NA; CDR3 DNA: TGTGCCACCGAACAGGGAACTAATGAAAAACTGTTTTTT; CDR3 protein: CATEQGTNEKLFF
clone size: few; J gene: TRBJ2-5; V gene: TRBV20-1; D gene: NA; CDR3 DNA: TGCAGTGCCCGAGGACACCCGGGGCGGCAAGAGACCCAGTACTTC; CDR3 protein: CSARGHPGRQETQYF
clone size: few; J gene: TRBJ2-7; V gene: TRBV6-5; D gene: NA; CDR3 DNA: TGTGCCAGCAGGCCCACGGACGGCTCCTACGAGCAGTACTTC; CDR3 protein: CASRPTDGSYEQYF
clone size: few; J gene: TRBJ1-3; V gene: TRBV19; D gene: NA; CDR3 DNA: TGTGCCAGTAGTATCGGTTCTGGAAACACCATATATTTT; CDR3 protein: CASSIGSGNTIYF
clone size: few; J gene: TRBJ1-2; V gene: TRBV7-6; D gene: NA; CDR3 DNA: TGTGCCAGCAGCTTAGACTCCCGGGCCTACACCTTC; CDR3 protein: CASSLDSRAYTF
clone size: few; J gene: TRBJ2-7; V gene: TRBV6-2/TRBV6-3; D gene: NA; CDR3 DNA: TGTGCCAGCAGTTACGCGGCAAACTACGAGCAGTACTTC; CDR3 protein: CASSYAANYEQYF
clone size: NA; J gene: TRBJ1-4; V gene: TRBV7-2; D gene: NA; CDR3 DNA: TGTGCCAGCAGCAAAAGGGCGGGGCGGGCGAGTGAAAAACTGTTTTTT; CDR3 protein: CASSKRAGRASEKLFF
clone size: many; J gene: TRBJ1-4; V gene: TRBV6-6; D gene: NA; CDR3 DNA: TGTGCCAGCAGTTACGGTCAGCCTGAAAAACTGTTTTTT; CDR3 protein: CASSYGQPEKLFF
clone size: few; J gene: TRBJ1-2; V gene: TRBV15; D gene: NA; CDR3 DNA: TGTGCCACCAGCAGAGATCGAAGTGGGCTCTATGGCTACACCTTC; CDR3 protein: CATSRDRSGLYGYTF
clone size: few; J gene: TRBJ2-7; V gene: TRBV5-1; D gene: NA; CDR3 DNA: TGCGCCAGCAGCCCAGGGCCGAGGGACGGCACCTACGAGCAGTACTTC; CDR3 protein: CASSPGPRDGTYEQYF
clone size: few; J gene: TRBJ1-6; V gene: TRBV7-9; D gene: NA; CDR3 DNA: TGTGCCAGCAGCATCACACACAGCTCCTATAATTCACCCCTCCACTTT; CDR3 protein: CASSITHSSYNSPLHF
clone size: many; J gene: TRBJ1-5; V gene: TRBV5-8; D gene: NA; CDR3 DNA: TGTGCCAGCAGCTCCGGTGGGGGTTGGGATCAGCCCCAGCATTTT; CDR3 protein: CASSSGGGWDQPQHF
clone size: NA; J gene: TRBJ1-2; V gene: TRBV10-3; D gene: NA; CDR3 DNA: TGTGCCAGTTCGGAGGAAAGCTACACCTTC; CDR3 protein: CASSEESYTF
clone size: NA; J gene: TRBJ2-1; V gene: TRBV29-1; D gene: TRBD2; CDR3 DNA: TGCAGCGTTGATGGGGGAGGGAATGAGCAGTTCTTC; CDR3 protein: CSVDGGGNEQFF
clone size: few; J gene: TRBJ2-3; V gene: TRBV30; D gene: NA; CDR3 DNA: TGTGCCTGGACACTAGTCAGGGGGGGGACAGATACGCAGTATTTT; CDR3 protein: CAWTLVRGGTDTQYF
clone size: few; J gene: TRBJ1-2; V gene: TRBV3-1; D gene: NA; CDR3 DNA: TGTGCCAGCATGCAAGCTAACTATGGCTACACCTTC; CDR3 protein: CASMQANYGYTF
clone size: few; J gene: TRBJ2-3; V gene: TRBV3-1; D gene: NA; CDR3 DNA: TGTGCCAGCAGCCAAGATAGTTATACGCAGTATTTT; CDR3 protein: CASSQDSYTQYF
clone size: many; J gene: TRBJ2-2; V gene: TRBV9; D gene: TRBD1; CDR3 DNA: TGTGCCAGCAGCGTAGGTTTATCCGGGACAGGGAACACCGGGGAGCTGTTTTTT; CDR3 protein: CASSVGLSGTGNTGELFF
clone size: few; J gene: TRBJ1-2; V gene: TRBV5-1; D gene: TRBD1; CDR3 DNA: TGCGCCAGCAGCTTCGAGGGGGCCAGCTATGGCTACACCTTC; CDR3 protein: CASSFEGASYGYTF
clone size: few; J gene: TRBJ2-3; V gene: TRBV7-9; D gene: TRBD2; CDR3 DNA: TGTGCCAGCAGCCCACCGGGACTAGCGGGGACTAGCACAGATACGCAGTATTTT; CDR3 protein: CASSPPGLAGTSTDTQYF
clone size: few; J gene: TRBJ1-4; V gene: TRBV7-8; D gene: NA; CDR3 DNA: TGTGCCAGCAGCTTAGCTCTCGGGCAGGGTGATGAAAAACTGTTTTTT; CDR3 protein: CASSLALGQGDEKLFF
clone size: NA; J gene: TRBJ2-5; V gene: TRBV24-1; D gene: NA; CDR3 DNA: TGTGCCACCAGTGACCCGGGACGGGGTGAGACCCAGTACTTC; CDR3 protein: CATSDPGRGETQYF
clone size: few; J gene: TRBJ1-2; V gene: TRBV19; D gene: TRBD1; CDR3 DNA: TGTGCCAGTAGCAAACCGACAGGGAGTGGGAACTATGGCTACACCTTC; CDR3 protein: CASSKPTGSGNYGYTF
clone size: few; J gene: TRBJ2-7; V gene: TRBV7-6; D gene: TRBD1; CDR3 DNA: TGTGCCAGCAGCGCGGGACAGGGGTTCGAGCAGTACTTC; CDR3 protein: CASSAGQGFEQYF
clone size: NA; J gene: TRBJ1-1; V gene: TRBV4-1; D gene: NA; CDR3 DNA: TGCGCCAGCAGCCAAGTTTTCAGGGAGAACACTGAAGCTTTCTTT; CDR3 protein: CASSQVFRENTEAFF
clone size: few; J gene: TRBJ2-3; V gene: TRBV7-9; D gene: TRBD2; CDR3 DNA: TGTGCCAGCAGCCCGCGGGGGATAAGCACAGATACGCAGTATTTT; CDR3 protein: CASSPRGISTDTQYF
clone size: NA; J gene: TRBJ1-5; V gene: TRBV5-1; D gene: TRBD1; CDR3 DNA: TGCGCCAGCAGCTACGGACAGGGGGAACAGCCCCAGCATTTT; CDR3 protein: CASSYGQGEQPQHF
clone size: NA; J gene: TRBJ2-7; V gene: TRBV30; D gene: TRBD1; CDR3 DNA: TGTGCCTGGAGTTTGACCGGGGGGACAGGGATTTACGAGCAGTACTTC; CDR3 protein: CAWSLTGGTGIYEQYF
clone size: few; J gene: TRBJ2-7; V gene: TRBV14; D gene: TRBD2; CDR3 DNA: TGTGCCAGCGGCCCCCGGGGGGGATACGAGCAGTACTTC; CDR3 protein: CASGPRGGYEQYF